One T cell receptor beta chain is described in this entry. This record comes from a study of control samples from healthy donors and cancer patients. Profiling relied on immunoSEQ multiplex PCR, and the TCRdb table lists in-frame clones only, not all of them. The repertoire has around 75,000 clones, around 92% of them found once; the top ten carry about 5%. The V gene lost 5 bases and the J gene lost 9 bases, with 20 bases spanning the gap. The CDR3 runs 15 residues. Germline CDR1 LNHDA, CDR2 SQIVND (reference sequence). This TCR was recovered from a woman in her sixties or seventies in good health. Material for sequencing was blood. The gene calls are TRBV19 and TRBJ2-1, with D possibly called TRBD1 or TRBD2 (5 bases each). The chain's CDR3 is CASSVGTGTSGEQFF. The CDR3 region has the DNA TGTGCCAGTAGTGTGGGGACGGGAACGAGTGGTGAGCAGTTCTTC.